Reported below is one TCR beta chain. No antigen is known for it. No base quality information exists; no much larger clone differs at one position. The immunoSEQ Assay was used to sequence TCR beta CDR3 regions from DNA. From the authors' description of their analysis: To compute T cell density, TCR beta template counts were normalized to usable DNA, which was estimated by amplifying housekeeping genes. Using the preseqR package, richness was estimated by extrapolating to 120,000 templates for tissue samples and 400,000 templates for PBMC samples. Clonality was taken to be one minus Pielou's evenness. To identify tissue-enriched TCRs, differential abundance testing was run on productive amino-acid clonotypes with a minimum total count of 5 and an alpha of 0.1. Repertoire overlap between compartments was quantified with the Jaccard Index and Morisita Overlap Index. GLIPH grouped TCR beta CDR3s together with public tetramer-defined viral CDR3s, and a viral motif had to include at least three viral sequences and show V-gene enrichment. The source is immuneACCESS, and TCRdb retained only in-frame sequences with V and J called. Part of the clones is not carried over; for the studies checked, unresolved V genes explain less than half of this, and the remainder is unexplained. The V and J calls and clone size are taken from that table; D and trimming were inferred from the DNA. The sample profile shows about 72,000 clones; 70% to 90% of them were found once. Roughly 12% of the sample belongs to the ten largest clones.

At diagnosis, tumor, uninvolved tumor-adjacent lung and peripheral blood were collected and then preserved as a mix of FFPE and fresh-frozen material. For TCR repertoire profiling, the blood samples were analyzed as peripheral blood mononuclear cells. The data stem from a study of T cells in localized non-small cell lung cancer (dated by TCRdb to between 2020 and 2021). Regarding the study in general: T cell repertoires of 236 early-stage NSCLC patients were analyzed, with tumors being compared against uninvolved tumor-adjacent lungs. All 240 or so NSCLC patients in the cohort were treatment-naive and had localized lung tumors that were resected. NSCLC patients had a mean age of approximately 66 years, and 129 were male and around 99 female.

General findings and caveats noted by the study authors: Higher blood T cell density associated with longer overall survival, while higher adjacent-lung clonality associated with shorter survival. Because the study design was exploratory, TCR variables were selected using unadjusted p-values without false-discovery rate correction. Because multi-region sequencing of the tumors was not done, intratumor heterogeneity could not be ruled out. Of the top 100 tumor clones, a median of approximately 60 were detected in paired uninvolved adjacent lung; under 35 were also among that lung's top 100. The highest T cell clonality was observed in uninvolved tumor-adjacent lung, where clonality exceeded that of tumor, suggesting that antigenic responses were more focused in uninvolved tumor-adjacent lung.

CDR1 and CDR2 are read off the germline V gene as LGHNA and YNFKEQ. V is shortened by 0 bases, J by 7 bases, and the region joining them spans 18 bases. CDR3 length: 17 amino acids, cysteine to phenylalanine. Only CDR3 DNA remains: 51 bases, in frame from the first base. This TCR was recovered from a female donor over 55 with stage I lung adenocarcinoma. The sample was peripheral blood, taken before any cancer treatment. The chain employs TRBV4-2 and TRBJ1-4; no D gene can be assigned with confidence. Read as DNA, the sequence is TGTGCCAGCAGCCAAGACCCCCGGTCGACCGGAACTGAAAAACTGTTTTTT. This translates into CASSQDPRSTGTEKLFF.